One and the same sample provided the 8 T cell receptor beta chains below, sequenced in a study of cytomegalovirus exposure and HLA in healthy donors. 60 Vbeta and 13 Jbeta primers were used in PCR. Assay used: immunoSEQ multiplex PCR; TCRdb lists only in-frame clones, some missing. Of approximately 160,000 clones in the sample, just under 85% are singletons; the top ten hold roughly 5.2%. The sequencing sample was made of PBMCs. The receptors originated from a girl aged 10-17 years in good health and CMV-seropositive.

The chain uses TRBV12-5 and TRBJ2-7; D remains unclear. The V end lost 1 base, the J end lost 6 bases, and 7 bases lay between the germline ends. The CDR3 is 12 residues long. Looked up from germline, CDR1 is LGHNT and CDR2 is FRNRAP. DNA for the CDR3: TGTGCTAGTGGTTTGGGTCCCTCCGAGCAGTACTTC. Translation: CASGLGPSEQYF.

The chain is built from TRBV5-4 and TRBJ1-5; tentatively, D is TRBD1 (6 bases). The germline CDR1 and CDR2 sequences are SGHNT and YYREEE (reference sequence). V was pared by 0 bases and J by 6 bases, with 13 bases between. The CDR3 has 15 amino acids. The CDR3, as DNA: TGTGCCAGCAGCTTGGGGCCAGGGGAGGGTCAGCCCCAGCATTTT. Its protein product is CASSLGPGEGQPQHF. Together with reference TRBV5-4 and TRBJ1-5, the CDR3 gives the full variable domain: ETGVTQSPTHLIKTRGQQVTLRCSSQSGHNTVSWYQQALGQGPQFIFQYYREEENGRGNFPPRFSGLQFPNYSSELNVNALELDDSALYLCASSLGPGEGQPQHFGDGTRLSIL.

V and J are TRBV5-6 and TRBJ2-7; unclear D gene. This CDR3 region has 13 residues. CDR1 is SGHDT and CDR2 is YYEEEE in the germline V gene. Trimming removed 0 bases from V and 6 bases from J, with 10 bases in between. The CDR3 is CASSLATQTEQYF. In DNA, the CDR3 is TGTGCCAGCAGCTTGGCGACTCAGACCGAGCAGTACTTC.

The chain uses TRBV4-1 and TRBJ2-1; weak D call: TRBD1 (5 bases). This CDR3 contains 13 residues. Trimming stripped 0 bases from V and 15 bases from J, with 15 bases between. Germline values: CDR1 MGHRA, CDR2 YSYEKL. The CDR3 sequence: CASSQDRATRGFF. DNA of the CDR3: TGCGCCAGCAGCCAAGATCGGGCCACAAGGGGGTTCTTC.

This chain connects TRBV29-1 to TRBJ2-7; D might be TRBD2 (6 bases). CDR3 length: 14 amino acids. Germline lookup yields CDR1 SQVTM and CDR2 ANQGSEA. V was shortened by 2 bases and J by 1 base, with 12 bases between the two germline ends. The CDR3 loop reads CSVEKGRGSYEQYF. CDR3 bases: TGCAGCGTTGAAAAAGGGCGGGGTTCCTACGAGCAGTACTTC.

This rearrangement joins TRBV10-2 to TRBJ2-3; maybe TRBD2 (5 bases). V lost 6 bases and J lost 8, with 15 bases in between. In germline, CDR1 is WSHSY, CDR2 SAAADI. The CDR3 runs to 13 residues. DNA for the CDR3: TGCGCCAGCAGCGAGGCCACAGAGGGTACGCAGTATTTT. Encoded protein: CASSEATEGTQYF.

In this sample, this clone turned up once. The V gene is TRBV6-5, the J gene TRBJ2-7, with TRBD1 identical over 9 bases. CDR3 length: 13 amino acids. The junction had 8 bases not matched to a gene; V was cut back by 7 bases and J by 7 bases. Germline CDR1 and CDR2: MNHEY and SVGAGI. As DNA, the CDR3 is TGTGCCAGCAAGACAGGGGGTCGGGGAGAGCAGTACTTC. As protein: CASKTGGRGEQYF.

The chain joins TRBV2 to TRBJ2-5; weak D call: TRBD1 (6 bases). The J call may be wrong; the DNA end is better matched by TRBJ2-7. CDR1 SNHLY and CDR2 FYNNEI come from the germline V gene. This CDR3 is built from 15 residues. For the CDR3, the DNA is TGTGCCAGCAGGCCCCGGGACAAACGCTCCTACGAGCAGTACTTC. Protein sequence: CASRPRDKRSYEQYF.